The entry below describes one TCR beta chain. This clonotype was seen more than once but under ten times. Its antigen has not been determined. No clone much larger than this one lies a single base away; base qualities are absent. The sample's treatment or condition label, decoded: allogeneic hematopoietic cell transplantation with graft depleted of TCRalphabeta T cells and CD19 B cells. Transplant recipients were children who received TCRalphabeta/CD19-depleted allogeneic hematopoietic cell grafts. This sample is part of a study of T-cell reconstitution after alpha-beta-depleted transplantation in children (dated by TCRdb to 2015 to 2016). Regarding the complete study: T-cell immune reconstitution after TCRalphabeta/CD19-depleted allogeneic hematopoietic cell transplantation in children was quantitatively tracked in the study by means of TCR repertoire profiling.

V and J lose 4 bases and 2 bases, and a span of 13 bases separates them. In the germline V gene, CDR1 corresponds to SGDLS and CDR2 to YYNGEE. The CDR3 spans 15 residues, from the cysteine through the phenylalanine. Just the 45-base CDR3 DNA is kept, in frame starting at base 1. Summary of the overall study and its limitations: The high TCRbeta diversity at day 60 in some patients was ascribed to recipient T cells and intrathymic progenitors that had survived conditioning. Apparently early alphabetaT-cell count recovery about two months after transplant reportedly relied on only several hundred rapidly expanded clones derived from non-depleted graft cells. The frequencies of hyperexpanded clones fell over the following months, and after one year, T-cell counts and TCRbeta diversity were mostly attributed to newly produced T cells.

The library was made by PCR. Sequenced using an Illumina HiSeq 2500. Molecular barcoding was employed in the preparation of TCR libraries, with unique molecular identifiers being used to normalize TCRbeta repertoire quantification. TCRdb handled the public reads itself, with Q25 trimming in fastp and clone calling in MiXCR, and kept productive beta chains. Rows matching on CDR3 protein sequence are summarized as one entry with the most common DNA and genes. This sample has over 450,000 distinct CDR3 sequences in its table, and over 9.5% of those were observed once. 2% of the sample comes from the top ten.

This receptor was obtained from a child aged 2 to 10 with inherited bone marrow failure, due to receive a stem cell transplant. The chain is made from TRBV9 and TRBJ2-1; the D gene is not confidently resolved. Sequences were derived from PBMCs, sampled before TCRalphabeta/CD19-depleted stem cell transplant. The DNA sequence follows: TGTGCCAGCAGCTTTGGTGAACCGGCCTACAATGAGCAGTTCTTC. This sequence encodes CASSFGEPAYNEQFF.